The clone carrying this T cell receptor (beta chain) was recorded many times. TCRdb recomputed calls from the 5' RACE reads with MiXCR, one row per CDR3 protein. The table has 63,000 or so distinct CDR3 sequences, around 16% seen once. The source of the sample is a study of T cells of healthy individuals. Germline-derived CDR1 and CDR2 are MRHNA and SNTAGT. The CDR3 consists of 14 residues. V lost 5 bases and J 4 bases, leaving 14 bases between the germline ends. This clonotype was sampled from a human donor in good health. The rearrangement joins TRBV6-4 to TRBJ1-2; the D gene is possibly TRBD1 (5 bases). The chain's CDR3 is CASSPFSGGYGYTF. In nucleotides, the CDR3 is TGTGCCAGCAGTCCCTTTTCCGGGGGCTATGGCTACACCTTC.